Following are 20 T cell receptor beta chains from one sample sequenced in a study of post-analysis software for immune sequencing data. General study results and limits: Several TRBV segments occurring more often in patients than controls included TRBV5-6, TRBV5-1 and TRBV20-1.

These TCRs are of unknown antigen specificity. Unique molecular identifiers had been added to the TCR beta cDNA libraries. TCRdb fed the PCR reads into MiXCR, producing one record per CDR3 protein. The table includes 800,000 to 950,000 distinct CDR3 sequences, about 53% detected once. The sample consisted of blood. The receptors stem from a girl aged 5-17 years with multiple sclerosis.

V and J are TRBV25-1 and TRBJ2-3; TRBD2 might be the D (5 bases). The germline V gene has CDR1 MGHDK and CDR2 SYGVNS. This CDR3 has 14 residues. V shed 3 bases and J shed 1 base, with 8 bases lying between them. The CDR3: CASSDVGGTDTQYF. The CDR3 nucleotides are TGTGCCAGCAGTGACGTGGGAGGCACAGATACGCAGTATTTT.

The chain carries TRBV18 and TRBJ2-3, with D perhaps TRBD1 (5 bases). Between the trimmed V and J ends, which lost 6 bases and 5 bases, there was a span of 9 bases. The CDR3 runs to 12 residues. Germline lookup yields CDR1 KGHSH and CDR2 LQKENI. The CDR3 is CASSLQEDTQYF. The CDR3 DNA reads as TGTGCCAGCTCCCTACAGGAAGATACGCAGTATTTT.

This clonotype is a singleton in its sample. CDR3 in amino acids: CSARDGRGSYEQYF. The DNA of the CDR3 is TGCAGTGCTAGAGATGGGAGAGGCTCCTACGAGCAGTACTTC. This chain uses TRBV20-1 with TRBJ2-7; TRBD2 might be the D (5 bases). The CDR3 contains 14 residues. Trimming removed 0 bases from V and 0 bases from J, with 9 bases in between. The germline gives CDR1 DFQATT, CDR2 SNEGSKA (reference sequence).

The chain recombines TRBV20-1 with TRBJ1-5; D gene unclear. There are 13 residues in the CDR3. Germline-derived CDR1 and CDR2 are DFQATT and SNEGSKA (reference sequence). V was cut by 3 bases and J by 3 bases, with 9 bases left in between. The CDR3 DNA reads as TGCAGTGCTAGTGGGCAGTCCAATCAGCCCCAGCATTTT. It specifies CSASGQSNQPQHF.

This clonotype came up a few times. This chain connects TRBV2 to TRBJ2-3; 9 nucleotides agree with TRBD1. From germline, CDR1 is SNHLY and CDR2 FYNNEI. V was pared by 6 bases and J by 6 bases, with 10 bases of the junction left unmatched. The CDR3 loop spans 15 amino acids. This chain's CDR3 is CASSPGQGPVDTQYF. CDR3 in DNA: TGTGCCAGCAGCCCGGGACAGGGTCCGGTGGATACGCAGTATTTT.

This rearrangement joins TRBV7-8 to TRBJ1-5; unclear D gene. CDR1 and CDR2 (germline): SGHVS, FQNEAQ. The V end lost 1 base, the J end lost 4 bases, and 8 bases lay between the germline ends. The CDR3 spans 14 residues. The CDR3 DNA sequence: TGTGCCAGCAGCTTAGGGCTTTCTAATCAGCCCCAGCATTTT. Amino acid sequence: CASSLGLSNQPQHF.

The rearrangement joins TRBV27 to TRBJ1-6; D is uncertain. This CDR3 has 14 amino acids. Germline V CDR1 and CDR2: MNHEY, SMNVEV (reference sequence). Trimming left V 8 bases short and J 7 bases short, with 15 bases between. In DNA, the CDR3 is TGTGCCAGCCGGGCAGCCAGACCCAATTCACCCCTCCACTTT. Its protein product is CASRAARPNSPLHF.

In its sample, this clonotype was seen a few times. The chain couples TRBV20-1 to TRBJ2-5, with TRBD1 matching 7 bases. The V segment lost 5 bases and the J segment 5 bases; nucleotides outside the gene matches: 8. The CDR3 is 13 residues long. Per the germline V gene, CDR1 is DFQATT and CDR2 is SNEGSKA (reference sequence). The CDR3 region is CSADQGVGETQYF. In DNA form, the CDR3 reads TGCAGTGCTGATCAGGGGGTAGGGGAGACCCAGTACTTC.

Worth noting for this clonotype: One end of the junction does not line up with germline, which may come from a read error. The chain employs TRBV11-2 and TRBJ2-1; the match to TRBD2 covers 9 bases. This CDR3 has 15 amino acids. Germline V gene sequence: CDR1 SGHAT, CDR2 FQNNGV. The CDR3 sequence is CASSRGTSSDNEQFF. Written as DNA, the CDR3 is TGTGCCAGCAGCCGAGGGACTAGCTCCGACAATGAGCAGTTCTTC.

This chain uses TRBV7-9 with TRBJ1-4; D is possibly TRBD1 (5 bases). Germline loops: CDR1 SEHNR, CDR2 FQNEAQ (reference sequence). The CDR3 consists of 15 residues. V was cut by 1 base and J by 6 bases, with 12 bases left in between. The CDR3 DNA reads as TGTGCCAGCAGCTTAGGGGCCGCGGGGGATGAAAAACTGTTTTTT. Translated: CASSLGAAGDEKLFF. The variable domain in full, completed from reference TRBV7-9 and TRBJ1-4, reads DTGVSQNPRHKITKRGQNVTFRCDPISEHNRLYWYRQTLGQGPEFLTYFQNEAQLEKSRLLSDRFSAERPKGSFSTLEIQRTEQGDSAMYLCASSLGAAGDEKLFFGSGTQLSVL.

The chain links TRBV5-1 to TRBJ2-7; D not certain. Per germline, CDR1 SGHRS and CDR2 YFSETQ. V lost 3 bases to trimming and J lost 0 bases, with 13 bases between them. There are 15 residues in the CDR3. CDR3 in amino acids: CASSSGYSFSYEQYF. DNA for the CDR3: TGCGCCAGCAGCTCAGGATACAGCTTCTCCTACGAGCAGTACTTC.

The V and J genes are TRBV4-1 and TRBJ2-1, with D maybe TRBD2 (6 bases). Trimming cost V 0 bases and J 6 bases, with 18 bases left between them. In germline, CDR1 is MGHRA, CDR2 YSYEKL. This CDR3 comprises 17 residues. This chain's CDR3 is CASSQEGTTRVSNEQFF. The CDR3, as DNA: TGCGCCAGCAGCCAAGAAGGTACGACTAGAGTATCCAATGAGCAGTTCTTC.

This clonotype appeared a few times. The chain uses TRBV10-3 and TRBJ2-7; 8 positions agree with TRBD1. V trimming: 4 bases; J trimming: 2 bases; junction bases outside the gene matches: 4. Germline V gene sequence: CDR1 ENHRY, CDR2 SYGVKD. The CDR3 sequence is 14 residues long. CDR3 in amino acids: CAISVPGQAYEQYF. In nucleotides, the CDR3 is TGTGCCATCAGTGTCCCGGGACAGGCCTACGAGCAGTACTTC.

The chain has TRBV30 and TRBJ2-4; 13 bases match TRBD2. The end of the DNA aligns better with TRBJ2-7, so the J call may be wrong. This CDR3 spans 14 amino acids. CDR1 GTSNPN and CDR2 SVGIG come from the germline V gene (reference sequence). The CDR3 loop is CAWTRTSGRGEQYF. The CDR3, as DNA: TGTGCCTGGACTAGGACTAGCGGGAGAGGCGAGCAGTACTTC.

A note on this clonotype: The junction differs from germline at one of its ends, possibly a read error. This chain uses TRBV9 with TRBJ2-7; the match to TRBD1 covers 7 bases. The DNA end lines up better with TRBJ2-5; the J call may be wrong. CDR3 length: 16 amino acids. Germline V gene sequence: CDR1 SGDLS, CDR2 YYNGEE. The CDR3 DNA sequence: TGTACCAGCAGCTATAGAGAAAGGGGGCTGGGAGAGACCCAGTACTTC. Protein sequence: CTSSYRERGLGETQYF.

The gene calls are TRBV10-3 and TRBJ1-2; 9 bases match TRBD1. The CDR3 loop spans 14 amino acids. CDR1 ENHRY and CDR2 SYGVKD come from the germline V gene. After removal of 3 bases from V and 12 bases from J, the junction contained 11 bases not matched to a gene. In DNA, the CDR3 is TGTGCCATCAGTGACGGACAGGGGAGATCAAGCCACACCTTC. Its protein is CAISDGQGRSSHTF.

The chain joins TRBV20-1 to TRBJ2-1, with TRBD2 matching over 7 bases. CDR3 length: 15 amino acids. Germline trimming cut 0 bases from V and 8 bases from J; bases unmatched to any gene: 10. Germline V CDR1 and CDR2: DFQATT, SNEGSKA (reference sequence). The CDR3, as DNA: TGCAGTGCTAGAGATATGGGAGGGAGTTGCCATGAGCAGTTCTTC. The encoded protein is CSARDMGGSCHEQFF.

There are a few counts of this clonotype. The V gene is TRBV7-6, the J gene TRBJ2-7; 8 positions match TRBD2. V shed 1 base and J 0 bases; nucleotides not matched to a gene: 8. Per germline, CDR1 SGHVS and CDR2 FNYEAQ. The CDR3 spans 17 residues. The CDR3 sequence is CASSLGTSGGSSYEQYF. Here the CDR3 DNA reads TGTGCCAGCAGCTTAGGAACTAGCGGAGGGAGCTCCTACGAGCAGTACTTC.

This clonotype was recorded a few times. This chain connects TRBV29-1 to TRBJ2-1, with a weak D call TRBD2 (5 bases). Trimming shortened V by 7 bases and J by 9 bases, and 13 bases separated the two germline ends. The CDR3 spans 11 residues. Germline loops: CDR1 SQVTM, CDR2 ANQGSEA. The CDR3 DNA is TGCAGCGCCTCGGTCGCGGGTGAGCAGTTCTTC. This codes for CSASVAGEQFF.

The gene calls are TRBV5-1 and TRBJ2-5; a weak D match, TRBD2 (5 bases). CDR1 and CDR2 (germline): SGHRS, YFSETQ. V was shortened by 0 bases and J by 4 bases, with 13 bases between the two germline ends. The CDR3 has 15 residues. CDR3 region: CASSLGSGSRETQYF. CDR3 nucleotide sequence: TGCGCCAGCAGCTTGGGCTCGGGGTCGAGAGAGACCCAGTACTTC.